The 6 T cell receptor beta chains presented below share a single source sample, sequenced in a study of cytomegalovirus exposure and HLA in healthy donors. Primers for the PCR totalled 60 Vbeta and 13 Jbeta. Profiled with immunoSEQ multiplex PCR; TCRdb holds only in-frame clones, not every one. The sample yields under 250,000 clones, approximately 79% seen once. Sequenced input: PBMCs. The receptors here all came from a man aged 50 or older in good health and CMV-seronegative.

V gene TRBV28 combines with J gene TRBJ2-7, with TRBD2 matching over 8 bases. The V gene's germline CDR1 is MDHEN and CDR2 SYDVKM. The junction had 5 bases not matched to a gene; V was cut back by 4 bases and J by 3 bases. CDR3 size: 14 residues. CDR3 coding DNA: TGTGCCAGCAGTTCGTTAGCGGGACACTACGAGCAGTACTTC. It yields the protein CASSSLAGHYEQYF.

This clone was observed a single time. The chain recombines TRBV28 with TRBJ1-2; a weak D match, TRBD1 (6 bases). Germline lookup yields CDR1 MDHEN and CDR2 SYDVKM. CDR3 length equals 14 residues. The V gene lost 6 bases and the J gene lost 0 bases, with 11 bases spanning the gap. CDR3 amino acids: CASSWGGANYGYTF. The CDR3 DNA is TGTGCCAGCAGCTGGGGGGGCGCTAACTATGGCTACACCTTC.

The chain joins TRBV28 to TRBJ1-6, with TRBD1 as a possible D gene (5 bases). This CDR3 contains 13 residues. Germline V gene sequence: CDR1 MDHEN, CDR2 SYDVKM. The V gene lost 5 bases and the J gene lost 10 bases, with 12 bases spanning the gap. In DNA form, the CDR3 reads TGTGCCAGCAGTATTCAGGGTGGATCACCCCTCCACTTT. The encoded protein is CASSIQGGSPLHF.

V usage is TRBV9 and J usage is TRBJ2-1; D may be TRBD2 (5 bases). The V and J ends lost 7 bases and 8 bases respectively, with 13 bases between them. The CDR3 is made up of 12 amino acids. CDR1 and CDR2 (germline): SGDLS, YYNGEE. The CDR3 coding sequence is TGTGCCAGCGGTACGGCGGGTTATGAGCAGTTCTTC. Protein: CASGTAGYEQFF.

The CDR3 loop is CASSGTGAANYGYTF. CDR3 sequence (DNA): TGTGCCAGCAGTGGGACAGGGGCGGCTAACTATGGCTACACCTTC. The chain uses TRBV28 and TRBJ1-2; TRBD1 matches at 10 bases. The CDR3 is 15 residues long. J lost 0 bases, V lost 5 bases, and 3 bases had no gene match. The V gene's germline CDR1 is MDHEN and CDR2 SYDVKM.

The chain joins TRBV6-1 to TRBJ1-4, with 12 nucleotides matching TRBD1. The V gene end was trimmed by 8 bases and the J gene end by 8 bases; junction bases not matched to a gene: 9. Germline V gene lookup returns CDR1 MNHNS and CDR2 SASEGT. The length of the CDR3 is 15 residues. CDR3 DNA: TGTGCCAGCGGGGACAGGGGGCATCTGTCGGAAAAACTGTTTTTT. Translation: CASGDRGHLSEKLFF.